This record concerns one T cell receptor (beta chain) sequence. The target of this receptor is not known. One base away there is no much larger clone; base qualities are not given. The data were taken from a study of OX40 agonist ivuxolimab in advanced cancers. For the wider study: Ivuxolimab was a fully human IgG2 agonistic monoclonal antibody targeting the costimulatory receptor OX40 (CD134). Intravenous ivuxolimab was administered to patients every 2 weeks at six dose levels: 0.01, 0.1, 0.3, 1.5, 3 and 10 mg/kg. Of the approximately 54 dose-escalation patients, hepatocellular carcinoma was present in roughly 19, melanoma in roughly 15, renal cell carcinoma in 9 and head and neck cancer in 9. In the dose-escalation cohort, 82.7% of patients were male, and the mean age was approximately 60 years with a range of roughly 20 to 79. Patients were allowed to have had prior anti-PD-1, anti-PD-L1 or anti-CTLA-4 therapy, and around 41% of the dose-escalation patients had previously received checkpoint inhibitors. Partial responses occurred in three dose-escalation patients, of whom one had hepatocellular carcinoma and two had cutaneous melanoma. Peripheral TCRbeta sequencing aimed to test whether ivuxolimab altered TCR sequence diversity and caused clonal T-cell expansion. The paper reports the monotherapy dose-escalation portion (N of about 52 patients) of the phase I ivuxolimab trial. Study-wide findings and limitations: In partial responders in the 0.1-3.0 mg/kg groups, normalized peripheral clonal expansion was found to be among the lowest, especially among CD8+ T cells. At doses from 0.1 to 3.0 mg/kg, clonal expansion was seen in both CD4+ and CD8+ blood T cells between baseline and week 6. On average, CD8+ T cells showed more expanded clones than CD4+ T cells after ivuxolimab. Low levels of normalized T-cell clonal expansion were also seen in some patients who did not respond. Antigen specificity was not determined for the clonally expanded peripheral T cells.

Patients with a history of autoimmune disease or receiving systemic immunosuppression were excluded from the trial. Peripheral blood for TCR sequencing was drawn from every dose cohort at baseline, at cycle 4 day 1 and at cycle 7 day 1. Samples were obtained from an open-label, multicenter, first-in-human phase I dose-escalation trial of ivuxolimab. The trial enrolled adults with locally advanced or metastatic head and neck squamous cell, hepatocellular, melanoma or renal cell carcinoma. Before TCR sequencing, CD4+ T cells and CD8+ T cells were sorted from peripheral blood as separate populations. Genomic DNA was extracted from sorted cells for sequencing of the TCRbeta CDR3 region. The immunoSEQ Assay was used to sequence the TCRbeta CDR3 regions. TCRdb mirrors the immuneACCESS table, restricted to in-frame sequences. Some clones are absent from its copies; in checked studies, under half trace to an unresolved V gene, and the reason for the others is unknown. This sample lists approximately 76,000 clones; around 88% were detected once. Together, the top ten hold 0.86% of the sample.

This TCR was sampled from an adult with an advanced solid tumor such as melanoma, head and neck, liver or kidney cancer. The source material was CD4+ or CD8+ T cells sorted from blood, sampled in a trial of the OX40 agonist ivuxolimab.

CDR3 reads: CSAPMGETQYF. The sequenced DNA is TGCAGTGCTCCAATGGGAGAGACCCAGTACTTC. The chain is encoded by TRBV20-1 joined to TRBJ2-5; the D gene assignment is ambiguous. From its cysteine to its phenylalanine, the CDR3 spans 11 amino acids. Only CDR3 DNA is held: 33 bases, read in frame from base 1. The germline V gene encodes CDR1 DFQATT and CDR2 SNEGSKA (reference sequence). The trim is 5 bases for V and 4 bases for J, with a gap of 8 bases between the germline ends.